This TCR beta chain was recovered during a study of regulatory T cells in long-lasting Graves disease. The study's findings and limits: Less diverse TCR repertoires were seen in persistent Graves' patients than in newly diagnosed ones. Limited sample numbers may have lowered accuracy.

Time point here: newly diagnosed GD, antithyroid drugs for less than 3 months. Construction of the TCR library relied on RNA isolated from PBMCs. iRepertoire HTBI primers and Arm-PCR of CDR3 regions built TCR beta libraries. TCRdb ran MiXCR on the multiplex PCR reads and lists one entry per CDR3 protein. The sample lists 400,000 to 500,000 distinct CDR3 sequences, 12% to 15% occurring once. This clonotype has only a few counts. As yet, its antigen is unknown. This CDR3 comprises 13 residues. Germline loops: CDR1 PRHDT, CDR2 FYEKMQ (reference sequence). V was shortened by 5 bases and J by 6 bases, with 14 bases between the two germline ends. This sample also belongs to another study, concerning T cells in Graves' hyperthyroidism and ophthalmopathy. Per that paper: Each diagnosis drew on symptoms, thyroxine, TRAb, thyroid ultrasound and orbital computed tomography findings. An initial round of RT-PCR targeting the TCR CDR3 relied on the HTBI primer set.

The sequencing here drew on peripheral blood mononuclear cells (PBMCs), taken at new diagnosis, from a patient treated with antithyroid drugs. This receptor was obtained from a woman between 45 and 65 years old with Graves disease. The chain has TRBV13 and TRBJ2-7; possible D gene TRBD2, 6 bases. CDR3 loop: CASSPQTRIEQYF. In DNA, the CDR3 is TGTGCCAGCAGCCCCCAGACTAGAATCGAGCAGTACTTC.